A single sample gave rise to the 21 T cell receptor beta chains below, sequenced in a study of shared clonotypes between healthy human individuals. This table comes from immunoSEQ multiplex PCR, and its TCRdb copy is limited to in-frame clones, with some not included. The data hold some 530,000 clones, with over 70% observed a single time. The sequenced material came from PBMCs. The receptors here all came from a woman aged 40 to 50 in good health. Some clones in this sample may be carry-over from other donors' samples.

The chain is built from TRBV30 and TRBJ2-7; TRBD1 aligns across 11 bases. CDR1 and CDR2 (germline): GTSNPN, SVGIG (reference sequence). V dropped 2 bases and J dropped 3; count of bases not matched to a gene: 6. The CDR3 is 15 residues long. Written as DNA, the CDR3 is TGTGCCTGGAGTAGGGGGACAGGGGGAATCTACGAGCAGTACTTC. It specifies CAWSRGTGGIYEQYF.

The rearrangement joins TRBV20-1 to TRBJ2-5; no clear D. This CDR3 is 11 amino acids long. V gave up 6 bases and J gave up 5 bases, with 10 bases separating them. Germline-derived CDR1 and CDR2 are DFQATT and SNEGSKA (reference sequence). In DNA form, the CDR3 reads TGCAGTGCCCCAAGTGGTGAGACCCAGTACTTC. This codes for CSAPSGETQYF.

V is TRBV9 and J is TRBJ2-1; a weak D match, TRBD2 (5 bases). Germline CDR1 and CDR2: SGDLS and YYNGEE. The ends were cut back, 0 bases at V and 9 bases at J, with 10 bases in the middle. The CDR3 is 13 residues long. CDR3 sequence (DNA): TGTGCCAGCAGCGTAGAATTGCTAGCTGAGCAGTTCTTC. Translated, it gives CASSVELLAEQFF.

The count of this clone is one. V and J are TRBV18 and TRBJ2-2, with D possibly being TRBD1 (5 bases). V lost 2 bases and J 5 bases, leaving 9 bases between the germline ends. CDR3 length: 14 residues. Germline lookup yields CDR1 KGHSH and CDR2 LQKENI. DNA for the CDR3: TGTGCCAGCTCACCAGACAGTTTGACCGGGGAGCTGTTTTTT. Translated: CASSPDSLTGELFF.

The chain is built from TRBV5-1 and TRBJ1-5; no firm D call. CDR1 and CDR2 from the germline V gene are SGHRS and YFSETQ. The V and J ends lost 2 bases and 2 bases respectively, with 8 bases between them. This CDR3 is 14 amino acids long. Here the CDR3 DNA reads TGCGCCAGCAGCTTAGCCCCGGGCAATCAGCCCCAGCATTTT. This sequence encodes CASSLAPGNQPQHF.

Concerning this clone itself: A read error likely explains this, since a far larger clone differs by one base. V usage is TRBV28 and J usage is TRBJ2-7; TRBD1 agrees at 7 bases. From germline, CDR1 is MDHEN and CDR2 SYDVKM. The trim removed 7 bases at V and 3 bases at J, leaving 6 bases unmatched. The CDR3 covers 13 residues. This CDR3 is CASIGTEVYEQYF. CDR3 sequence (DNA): TGTGCCAGCATCGGGACAGAGGTCTACGAGCAGTACTTC.

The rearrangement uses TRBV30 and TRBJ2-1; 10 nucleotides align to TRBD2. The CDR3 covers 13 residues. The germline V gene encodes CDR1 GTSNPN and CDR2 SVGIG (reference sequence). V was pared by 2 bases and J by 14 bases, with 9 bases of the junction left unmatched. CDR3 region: CAWSMDPSGRKFF. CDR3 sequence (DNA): TGTGCCTGGAGTATGGATCCTAGCGGGAGAAAGTTCTTC.

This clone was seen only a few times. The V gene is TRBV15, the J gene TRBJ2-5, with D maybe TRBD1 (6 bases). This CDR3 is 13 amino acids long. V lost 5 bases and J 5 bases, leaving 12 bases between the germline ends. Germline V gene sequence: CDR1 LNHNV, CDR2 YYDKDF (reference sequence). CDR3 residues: CATSLTGMETQYF. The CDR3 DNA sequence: TGTGCCACCAGCCTAACAGGGATGGAGACCCAGTACTTC.

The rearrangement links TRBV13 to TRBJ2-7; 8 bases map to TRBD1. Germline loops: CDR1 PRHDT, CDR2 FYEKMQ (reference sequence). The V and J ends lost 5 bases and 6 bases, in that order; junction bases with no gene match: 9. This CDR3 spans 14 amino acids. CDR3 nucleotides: TGTGCCAGCAGCCGACACGGACAGGGTGGCGAGCAGTACTTC. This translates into CASSRHGQGGEQYF.

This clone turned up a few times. The CDR3 DNA reads TGTGCCAGCAGCCGTGAGCGAGACACCGGGGAGCTGTTTTTT. It translates to CASSRERDTGELFF. V is TRBV11-3 and J is TRBJ2-2; no definite D call. V was trimmed by 5 bases and J by 3 bases, leaving 10 bases between them. The CDR3 spans 14 residues. The germline gives CDR1 SGHNT, CDR2 YENEEA.

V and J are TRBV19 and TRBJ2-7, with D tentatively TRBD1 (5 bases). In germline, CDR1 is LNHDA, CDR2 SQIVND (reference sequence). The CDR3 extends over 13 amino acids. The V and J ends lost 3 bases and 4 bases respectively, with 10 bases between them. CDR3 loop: CASSIQGWYEQYF. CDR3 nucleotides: TGTGCCAGTAGTATCCAGGGATGGTACGAGCAGTACTTC.

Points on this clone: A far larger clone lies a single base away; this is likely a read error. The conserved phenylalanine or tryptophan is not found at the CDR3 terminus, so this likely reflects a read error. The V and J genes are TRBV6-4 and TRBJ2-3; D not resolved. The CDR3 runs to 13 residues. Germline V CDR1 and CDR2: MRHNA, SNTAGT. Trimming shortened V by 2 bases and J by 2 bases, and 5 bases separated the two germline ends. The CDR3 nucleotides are TGTGCCAGCAGTGACAGGGCCACAGATACGCAGTATTCT. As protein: CASSDRATDTQYS.

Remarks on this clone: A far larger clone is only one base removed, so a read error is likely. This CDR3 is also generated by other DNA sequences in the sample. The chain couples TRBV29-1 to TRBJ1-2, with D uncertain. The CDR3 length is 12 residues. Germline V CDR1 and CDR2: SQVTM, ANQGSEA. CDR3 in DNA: TGCAGCGTTGTCTGGACGAACTATGGATACACCTTC. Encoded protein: CSVVWTNYGYTF.

The CDR3 DNA is TGTGCCAGCAGTGTTCCCAGGGGGGAGACCCAGTACTTC. It encodes CASSVPRGETQYF. The chain has TRBV2 and TRBJ2-5; 7 bases fit TRBD1. The germline gives CDR1 SNHLY, CDR2 FYNNEI. After removal of 4 bases from V and 5 bases from J, the junction contained 4 bases not matched to a gene. The CDR3 has 13 residues.

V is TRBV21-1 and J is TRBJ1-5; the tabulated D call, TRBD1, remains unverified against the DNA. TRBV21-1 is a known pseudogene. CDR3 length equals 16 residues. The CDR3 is CASSRNWTGGLQPQHF. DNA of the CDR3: TGTGCCAGCAGCAGAAATTGGACAGGGGGCCTTCAGCCCCAGCATTTT.

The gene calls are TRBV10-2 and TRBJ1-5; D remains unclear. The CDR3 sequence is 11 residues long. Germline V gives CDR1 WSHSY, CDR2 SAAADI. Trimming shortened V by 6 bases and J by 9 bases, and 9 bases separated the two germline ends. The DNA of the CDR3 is TGCGCCAGCAGAGGGTCGGGGCCCCAGCATTTT. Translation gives CASRGSGPQHF.

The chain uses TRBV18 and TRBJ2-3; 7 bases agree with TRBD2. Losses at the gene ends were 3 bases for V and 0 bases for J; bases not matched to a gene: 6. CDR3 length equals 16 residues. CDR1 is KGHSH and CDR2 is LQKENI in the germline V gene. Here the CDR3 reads CASSPGASGSTDTQYF. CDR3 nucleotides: TGTGCCAGCTCACCGGGCGCTAGCGGTAGCACAGATACGCAGTATTTT.

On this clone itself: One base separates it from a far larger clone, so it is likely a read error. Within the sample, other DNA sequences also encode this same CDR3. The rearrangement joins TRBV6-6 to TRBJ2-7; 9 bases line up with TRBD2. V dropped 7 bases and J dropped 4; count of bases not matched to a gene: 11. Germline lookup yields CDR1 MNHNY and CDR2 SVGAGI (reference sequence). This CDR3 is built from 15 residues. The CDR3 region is CASNPAGGLTYEQYF. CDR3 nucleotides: TGTGCCAGCAATCCAGCGGGAGGACTGACGTACGAGCAGTACTTC.

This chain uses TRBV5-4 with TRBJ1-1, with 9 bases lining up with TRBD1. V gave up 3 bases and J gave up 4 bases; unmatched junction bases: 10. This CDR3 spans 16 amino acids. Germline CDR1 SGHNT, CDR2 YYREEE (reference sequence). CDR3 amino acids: CASSWGQGGGSTEAFF. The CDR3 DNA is TGTGCCAGCAGCTGGGGACAGGGCGGGGGGAGCACTGAAGCTTTCTTT.

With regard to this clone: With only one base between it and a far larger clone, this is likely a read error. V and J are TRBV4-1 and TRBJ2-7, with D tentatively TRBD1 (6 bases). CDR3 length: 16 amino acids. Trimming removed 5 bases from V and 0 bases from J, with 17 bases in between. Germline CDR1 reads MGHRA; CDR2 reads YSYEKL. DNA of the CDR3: TGCGCCAGCAGCTGGGACCGACAGGTACCCTCCTACGAGCAGTACTTC. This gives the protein CASSWDRQVPSYEQYF.

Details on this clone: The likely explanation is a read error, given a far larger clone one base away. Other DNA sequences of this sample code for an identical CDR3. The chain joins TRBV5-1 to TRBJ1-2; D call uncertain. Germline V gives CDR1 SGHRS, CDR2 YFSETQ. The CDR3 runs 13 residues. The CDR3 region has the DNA TGTGCCAGCAGCTTGACCGCTAACTATGGCTACACCTTC. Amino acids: CASSLTANYGYTF.